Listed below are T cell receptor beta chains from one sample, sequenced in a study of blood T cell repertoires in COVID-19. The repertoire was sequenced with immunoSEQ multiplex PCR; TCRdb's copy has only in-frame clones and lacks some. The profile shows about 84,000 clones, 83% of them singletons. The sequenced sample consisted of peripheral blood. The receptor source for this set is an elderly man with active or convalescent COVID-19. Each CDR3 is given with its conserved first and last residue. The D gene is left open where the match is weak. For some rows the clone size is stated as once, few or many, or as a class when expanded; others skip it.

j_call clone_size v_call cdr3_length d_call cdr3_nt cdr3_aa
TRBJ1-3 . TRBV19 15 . TGTGCCAGCAGACGGGACACCGACTCTGGAAACACCATATATTTT CASRRDTDSGNTIYF
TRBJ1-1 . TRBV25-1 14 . TGTGCCAGCTGTGGAGCGGGGGGCCACACTGAAGCTTTCTTT CASCGAGGHTEAFF
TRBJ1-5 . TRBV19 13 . TGTGCCAGTAGTCTACAGGGAAATCAGCCCCAGCATTTT CASSLQGNQPQHF
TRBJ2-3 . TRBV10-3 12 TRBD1 TGTGCCACTGGACAGGGGACGGATACGCAGTATTTT CATGQGTDTQYF
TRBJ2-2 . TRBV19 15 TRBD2 TGTGCCAGTAAGATAGATAGCGGGTTGCCCGGGGAGCTGTTTTTT CASKIDSGLPGELFF
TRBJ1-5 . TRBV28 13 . TGTGCCAGCAGTTTAACGGTAAATATGCCCCAGCATTTT CASSLTVNMPQHF
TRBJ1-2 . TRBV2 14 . TGTGCCAGCTCGACCAGGTCAGAAGACTATGGCTACACCTTC CASSTRSEDYGYTF
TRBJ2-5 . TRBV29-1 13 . TGCAGCGTTGAAGCAGCGGTTCAAGAGACCCAGTACTTC CSVEAAVQETQYF
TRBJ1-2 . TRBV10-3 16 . TGTGCCATCAGTGACTCGGGCGGGGGCATTAACTATGGCTACACCTTC CAISDSGGGINYGYTF
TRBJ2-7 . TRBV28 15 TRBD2 TGTGCCAGCAGTCCCCAAGCGGGAGTCTCCTACGAGCAGTACTTC CASSPQAGVSYEQYF
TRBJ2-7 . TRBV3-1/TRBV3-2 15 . TGTGCCAGCAGCCTTGGACAGCCAAACGCCTACGAGCAGTACTTC CASSLGQPNAYEQYF
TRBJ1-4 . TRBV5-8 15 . TGTGCCAGCAGCTTTGTGAGACAGATTAATGAAAAACTGTTTTTT CASSFVRQINEKLFF
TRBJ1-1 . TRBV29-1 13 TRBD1 TGCAGCGTCAGTTCAGGGGGCGATGGAAAAGCTTTCTTT CSVSSGGDGKAFF
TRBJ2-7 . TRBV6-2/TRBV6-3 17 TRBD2 TGTGCCAGCAGTTACTCAGGACTAGCGGGAAATAACTACGAGCAGTACTTC CASSYSGLAGNNYEQYF
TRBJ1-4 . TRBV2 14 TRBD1 TGTGCCAGCAAGTTAGGGGGCCCTAATGAAAAACTGTTTTTT CASKLGGPNEKLFF
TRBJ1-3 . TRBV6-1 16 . TGTGCCAGCAGTGAAGGGTGGGGAGGTTCTGGAAACACCATATATTTT CASSEGWGGSGNTIYF
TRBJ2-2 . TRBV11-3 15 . TGTGCCAGCAGTCCCAGAAAGGCGGGCACCGGGGAGCTGTTTTTT CASSPRKAGTGELFF
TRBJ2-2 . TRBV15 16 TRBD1 TGTGCCACCAGCCCCCGACAGGGACCGAACACCGGGGAGCTGTTTTTT CATSPRQGPNTGELFF
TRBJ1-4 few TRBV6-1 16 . TGTGCCAGCAGTGAATTCAGGGCTCGAGCTAATGAAAAACTGTTTTTT CASSEFRARANEKLFF
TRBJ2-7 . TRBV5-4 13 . TGTGCCAGCAGCAGACCGGAGAGTTACGAGCAGTACTTC CASSRPESYEQYF
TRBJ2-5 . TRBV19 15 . TGTGCCAGTAGCACCCAATCGGGGTTGGGGGAGACCCAGTACTTC CASSTQSGLGETQYF
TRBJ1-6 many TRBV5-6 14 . TGTGCCAGCAGCTGGGAGGGACTAAGCTCACCCCTCCACTTT CASSWEGLSSPLHF